Each of the 29 T cell receptor beta chains below was sequenced from the same sample in a study of blood T cell repertoires in COVID-19. Assay: immunoSEQ multiplex PCR; the TCRdb copy retains only in-frame clones and omits some. The repertoire includes 250,000 to 350,000 clones, 75% to 90% of them detected once, and around 13% sits in the top ten. The sample taken for sequencing was peripheral blood. The receptors were sampled from a woman in her 70s with COVID-19, enrolled during active disease.

The chain joins TRBV6-2 or TRBV6-3 to TRBJ2-7; 8 positions match TRBD1. This CDR3 region has 13 residues. Per germline, CDR1 MNHEY and CDR2 SVGEGT. With V trimmed by 5 bases and J by 7 bases, 7 bases remained unmatched. The CDR3 nucleotides are TGTGCCAGCAGTGATCCGGGACAGGCAGAGCAGTACTTC. Residues: CASSDPGQAEQYF.

This chain uses TRBV11-2 with TRBJ1-5; maybe TRBD1 (6 bases). This CDR3 region has 15 residues. CDR1 and CDR2 (germline): SGHAT, FQNNGV. Trimming cost V 5 bases and J 6 bases, with 17 bases left between them. CDR3: CASSAIQGSGQPQHF. Here the CDR3 DNA reads TGTGCCAGCAGCGCGATCCAGGGGTCGGGTCAGCCCCAGCATTTT.

V gene TRBV6-6 combines with J gene TRBJ2-7, with a weak D call TRBD1 (5 bases). V was shortened by 6 bases and J by 4 bases, with 10 bases between the two germline ends. The CDR3 extends over 12 amino acids. Germline CDR1 MNHNY, CDR2 SVGAGI (reference sequence). CDR3: CASSSAGYEQYF. The CDR3 DNA follows: TGTGCCAGCAGCTCAGCAGGGTACGAGCAGTACTTC.

The genes are TRBV9 and TRBJ2-2; D remains unclear. The V end lost 0 bases, the J end lost 4 bases, and 7 bases lay between the germline ends. Germline V gene lookup returns CDR1 SGDLS and CDR2 YYNGEE. This CDR3 contains 14 residues. Here the CDR3 DNA reads TGTGCCAGCAGCGTAGGTGGGCTCACCGGGGAGCTGTTTTTT. It codes for CASSVGGLTGELFF.

Turning to this clone: This sample includes further DNA sequences coding for the same CDR3. The rearrangement joins TRBV29-1 to TRBJ2-5; a possible D gene is TRBD2 (6 bases). Trimming removed 4 bases from V and 5 bases from J, with 11 bases in between. CDR1 and CDR2 (germline): SQVTM, ANQGSEA. This CDR3 is 12 amino acids long. CDR3 DNA: TGCAGCGTTGTGGAGGGTAGTGAGACCCAGTACTTC. Its protein product is CSVVEGSETQYF. Drawing the rest from reference TRBV29-1 and TRBJ2-5, the complete variable domain is SAVISQKPSRDICQRGTSLTIQCQVDSQVTMMFWYRQQPGQSLTLIATANQGSEATYESGFVIDKFPISRPNLTFSTLTVSNMSPEDSSIYLCSVVEGSETQYFGPGTRLLVL.

The V call is TRBV30, the J call TRBJ2-2; no definite D call. Trimming cost V 3 bases and J 6 bases, with 11 bases left between them. CDR1 is GTSNPN and CDR2 is SVGIG in the germline V gene (reference sequence). The CDR3 is made up of 13 amino acids. CDR3 DNA sequence: TGTGCCTGGAGAAGTGCAGGCCCCGGGGAGCTGTTTTTT. This gives the protein CAWRSAGPGELFF.

The gene calls are TRBV5-1 and TRBJ2-3; 10 nucleotides agree with TRBD2. The germline CDR1 and CDR2 sequences are SGHRS and YFSETQ. The trim removed 3 bases at V and 2 bases at J, leaving 6 bases unmatched. This CDR3 is built from 16 residues. The DNA of the CDR3 is TGCGCCAGCAGCTCGGGGACTAGCGCTAACACAGATACGCAGTATTTT. Amino acid sequence: CASSSGTSANTDTQYF.

The chain joins TRBV4-3 to TRBJ2-4; D gene unclear. The CDR3 extends over 15 amino acids. The germline V gene has CDR1 LGHNA and CDR2 YSLEER. V was shortened by 1 base and J by 5 bases, with 12 bases between the two germline ends. CDR3 nucleotide sequence: TGCGCCAGCAGCCAAGGTGCTGACTTTGAAAACATTCAGTACTTC. This gives the protein CASSQGADFENIQYF.

This rearrangement joins TRBV4-3 to TRBJ2-1; TRBD1 is a possible D gene (6 bases). This CDR3 spans 17 amino acids. Trimming shortened V by 0 bases and J by 4 bases, and 16 bases separated the two germline ends. The germline CDR1 and CDR2 sequences are LGHNA and YSLEER. The CDR3 region has the DNA TGCGCCAGCAGCCAAGATCTCGACAGGATAAAGTACAATGAGCAGTTCTTC. Amino acids: CASSQDLDRIKYNEQFF.

The gene calls are TRBV5-1 and TRBJ2-7; 7 nucleotides line up with TRBD1. J lost 5 bases, V lost 5 bases, and 13 bases had no gene match. CDR1 and CDR2 from the germline V gene are SGHRS and YFSETQ. The CDR3 totals 15 residues. The CDR3 region is CASSFDRVWGDEQYF. The CDR3 DNA follows: TGCGCCAGCAGTTTTGACAGGGTGTGGGGCGACGAGCAGTACTTC.

The gene calls are TRBV11-2 and TRBJ2-5; D may be TRBD1 (5 bases). V shed 0 bases and J shed 4 bases, with 9 bases lying between them. This CDR3 is built from 14 residues. Germline-derived CDR1 and CDR2 are SGHAT and FQNNGV. CDR3 DNA: TGTGCCAGCAGCTTAGAGGACATCCGAGAGACCCAGTACTTC. It yields the protein CASSLEDIRETQYF.

The chain joins TRBV27 to TRBJ2-1; D may be TRBD2 (6 bases). Germline lookup yields CDR1 MNHEY and CDR2 SMNVEV (reference sequence). Trimming stripped 6 bases from V and 2 bases from J, with 14 bases between. The CDR3 length is 15 residues. CDR3 loop: CASRRGGGAYNEQFF. The DNA of the CDR3 is TGTGCCAGCAGGAGGGGTGGCGGGGCCTACAATGAGCAGTTCTTC.

CDR3 loop: CASSAPSRTGTDTQYF. In DNA form, the CDR3 reads TGTGCCAGCAGTGCACCATCCCGGACAGGGACAGATACGCAGTATTTT. The J gene is TRBJ2-3, the V gene TRBV27, with 8 bases identical to TRBD1. The CDR3 is made up of 16 amino acids. After removal of 5 bases from V and 3 bases from J, the junction contained 10 bases not matched to a gene. CDR1 is MNHEY, CDR2 SMNVEV, per germline (reference sequence).

The chain is built from TRBV18 and TRBJ2-7; no firm D call. The V and J ends lost 0 bases and 6 bases respectively, with 9 bases between them. The length of the CDR3 is 13 residues. CDR1 and CDR2 (germline): KGHSH, LQKENI. The CDR3 spells CASSPPRRGEQYF. In DNA, the CDR3 is TGTGCCAGCTCACCACCGCGAAGAGGCGAGCAGTACTTC.

This clone was recorded many times. V usage is TRBV9 and J usage is TRBJ1-3; the D gene is possibly TRBD1 (5 bases). V lost 3 bases and J lost 0, with 13 bases in between. The CDR3 spans 16 residues. Germline-derived CDR1 and CDR2 are SGDLS and YYNGEE. The CDR3 region has the DNA TGTGCCAGCAGCGGGCGGGAGGGGATCTCTGGAAACACCATATATTTT. Translated: CASSGREGISGNTIYF.

CDR3 protein: CASSLSPSRGTGELFF. As DNA, the CDR3 is TGCGCCAGCAGCTTGAGTCCGTCCAGGGGCACCGGGGAGCTGTTTTTT. This chain joins TRBV5-1 and TRBJ2-2; D possibly corresponds to TRBD1 (6 bases). Trimming removed 1 base from V and 4 bases from J, with 14 bases in between. The CDR3 spans 16 residues. Germline V gene sequence: CDR1 SGHRS, CDR2 YFSETQ.

This clone was picked up a small number of times. The chain joins TRBV6-4 to TRBJ2-5; 8 bases align to TRBD2. The CDR3 loop spans 15 amino acids. The J segment lost 5 bases and the V segment lost 5 bases, leaving 10 bases of the junction unmatched. In germline, CDR1 is MRHNA, CDR2 SNTAGT. CDR3 coding DNA: TGTGCCAGCAGTCCTAGGAGCGGGGGACGGGAGACCCAGTACTTC. This encodes CASSPRSGGRETQYF.

This chain links TRBV5-4 with TRBJ1-1, with D maybe TRBD1 (6 bases). The CDR3 is made up of 14 amino acids. CDR1 is SGHNT and CDR2 is YYREEE in the germline V gene (reference sequence). V was cut by 0 bases and J by 6 bases, with 12 bases left in between. The CDR3: CASSLARGAAEAFF. The DNA for the CDR3 is TGTGCCAGCAGCTTGGCCCGGGGGGCGGCTGAAGCTTTCTTT.

The chain joins TRBV5-4 to TRBJ2-2; a weak D match, TRBD1 (7 bases). Trimming took 0 bases from V and 7 from J, leaving 16 bases between them. This CDR3 is built from 16 residues. Germline lookup yields CDR1 SGHNT and CDR2 YYREEE (reference sequence). This CDR3 is CASSLGFDREDGELFF. CDR3 in DNA: TGTGCCAGCAGCTTGGGATTCGACAGGGAGGACGGGGAGCTGTTTTTT.

This clone was recorded once. The CDR3 nucleotides read TGTGCCAGTAGCAAAGGGGGAGGGGACACTGAAGCTTTCTTT. This gives the protein CASSKGGGDTEAFF. The chain links TRBV19 to TRBJ1-1; D might be TRBD1 (6 bases). The CDR3 totals 14 residues. CDR1 is LNHDA and CDR2 is SQIVND in the germline V gene (reference sequence). V was clipped by 6 bases and J by 3 bases, with 14 bases between them.

This rearrangement joins TRBV24-1 to TRBJ2-1; TRBD2 is a possible D gene (6 bases). The CDR3 extends over 14 amino acids. Germline loops: CDR1 KGHDR, CDR2 SFDVKD. Trimming shortened V by 4 bases and J by 6 bases, and 12 bases separated the two germline ends. The CDR3 DNA follows: TGTGCCACCAGTGACCCTCGGGGGTCCAATGAGCAGTTCTTC. It codes for CATSDPRGSNEQFF.

To note about this clone: The germline gene is not matched at one end of the junction; a read error may be the cause. The V gene is TRBV18, the J gene TRBJ2-7, with 9 bases fitting TRBD1. The germline V gene encodes CDR1 KGHSH and CDR2 LQKENI. The CDR3 contains 13 residues. CDR3 coding DNA: TGTGCCAGCTCCCCACAGGGGGCCCACGAGCAGTACTTC. The encoded protein is CASSPQGAHEQYF.

The chain employs TRBV25-1 and TRBJ2-2; 10 positions agree with TRBD2. V dropped 11 bases and J dropped 5; count of bases not matched to a gene: 8. Germline V gene data show CDR1 as MGHDK and CDR2 as SYGVNS. The CDR3 runs to 14 residues. CDR3 amino acids: CASSGGTQTGELFF. In DNA, the CDR3 is TGTGCCTCTAGCGGGGGAACTCAGACCGGGGAGCTGTTTTTT.

This clone was recorded a few times. J is TRBJ1-1 and V is TRBV4-2; tentative D call: TRBD1 (5 bases). Deletions cut 1 base from V and 6 bases from J, with 15 bases between. CDR1 is LGHNA and CDR2 is YNFKEQ in the germline V gene. The length of the CDR3 is 15 residues. CDR3 protein: CASSQAFLDTPEAFF. The CDR3 DNA reads as TGTGCCAGCAGCCAAGCGTTCCTGGACACCCCTGAAGCTTTCTTT.

V gene TRBV9 combines with J gene TRBJ2-1; D might be TRBD2 (7 bases). This CDR3 region has 15 residues. V gave up 2 bases and J gave up 6 bases, with 15 bases separating them. The germline V gene encodes CDR1 SGDLS and CDR2 YYNGEE. The CDR3 DNA is TGTGCCAGCAGCGTGCCGGGGGGCCCCTCCAATGAGCAGTTCTTC. It is translated as CASSVPGGPSNEQFF. Based on the CDR3 plus reference TRBV9 and TRBJ2-1, the full variable domain is DSGVTQTPKHLITATGQRVTLRCSPRSGDLSVYWYQQSLDQGLQFLIQYYNGEERAKGNILERFSAQQFPDLHSELNLSSLELGDSALYFCASSVPGGPSNEQFFGPGTRLTVL.

The chain is built from TRBV6-5 and TRBJ2-5; 7 bases are a match to TRBD1. V lost 6 bases, J lost 5 bases, and 6 bases stayed unmatched. The germline V gene encodes CDR1 MNHEY and CDR2 SVGAGI. The CDR3 runs to 13 residues. CDR3 sequence (DNA): TGTGCCAGCAGGACAGGGCGATGGGAGACCCAGTACTTC. It is translated as CASRTGRWETQYF.

This chain uses TRBV5-6 with TRBJ1-5; no clear D. Germline CDR1 and CDR2: SGHDT and YYEEEE. Trimming pared 4 bases from V and 3 bases from J, leaving 5 bases between. The CDR3 covers 12 residues. The CDR3 is CASSLNNQPQHF. CDR3 nucleotide sequence: TGTGCCAGCAGCCTTAACAATCAGCCCCAGCATTTT.

The chain couples TRBV27 to TRBJ2-5, with TRBD2 matching 10 bases. V trimming: 3 bases; J trimming: 5 bases; junction bases outside the gene matches: 6. This CDR3 spans 15 amino acids. Germline V lookup: CDR1 MNHEY, CDR2 SMNVEV (reference sequence). CDR3 sequence reads: CASSLLAGESETQYF. The CDR3 DNA follows: TGTGCCAGCAGTTTGCTAGCGGGGGAGAGTGAGACCCAGTACTTC.

The CDR3 DNA reads TGTGCCAGCAGCCCACCTGATCGACAGGGGGCTTACAATGAGCAGTTCTTC. This gives the protein CASSPPDRQGAYNEQFF. This sequence joins TRBV11-2 and TRBJ2-1, with TRBD1 matching over 10 bases. J was trimmed by 4 bases and V by 5 bases; bases with no gene match: 11. CDR1 and CDR2 from the germline V gene are SGHAT and FQNNGV. CDR3 size: 17 residues.